These 22 T cell receptor beta chains share one sample of origin, sequenced in a study of OX40 agonist ivuxolimab in advanced cancers. The assay was immunoSEQ multiplex PCR, and TCRdb's table has in-frame clones only and misses some. Among around 97,000 clones listed, roughly 80% were seen once. The sample in question was CD4+ or CD8+ T cells sorted from blood, obtained in a trial of the OX40 agonist ivuxolimab. The source of these receptors is an adult with an advanced solid tumor such as melanoma, head and neck, liver or kidney cancer.

The J gene is TRBJ2-7, the V gene TRBV7-9; 9 bases map to TRBD1. The ends lost 5 bases at V and 3 bases at J; junction bases unmatched: 5. Germline V lookup: CDR1 SEHNR, CDR2 FQNEAQ (reference sequence). CDR3 length equals 14 residues. The CDR3 DNA is TGTGCCAGCAGCCCGTTGACAGGGGGCTACGAGCAGTACTTC. It yields the protein CASSPLTGGYEQYF.

This clone was seen just once. V and J are TRBV27 and TRBJ2-3; TRBD1 matches 10 bases. V lost 6 bases and J lost 6; bases outside the gene matches: 9. CDR1 and CDR2 from the germline V gene are MNHEY and SMNVEV (reference sequence). CDR3 length: 15 amino acids. The CDR3 bases are TGTGCCAGCAGCCCGGGACAGGGGAAATATGATACGCAGTATTTT. Its translation is CASSPGQGKYDTQYF.

The chain is built from TRBV7-6 and TRBJ2-7; D is uncertain. Germline V gene lookup returns CDR1 SGHVS and CDR2 FNYEAQ. CDR3 length equals 12 residues. The V end was cut by 3 bases, the J end by 7 bases, with 10 bases between. The CDR3 is CASSFSGAEQYF. Written as DNA, the CDR3 is TGTGCCAGCAGCTTTTCAGGCGCTGAGCAGTACTTC.

J is TRBJ1-2 and V is TRBV6-5, with D unclear. The CDR3 contains 14 residues. Trimming removed 7 bases from V and 2 bases from J, with 14 bases in between. Germline V CDR1 and CDR2: MNHEY, SVGAGI. In nucleotides, the CDR3 is TGTGCCAGCACGGGGAAGAACAGAAACTATGGCTACACCTTC. Translated, it gives CASTGKNRNYGYTF.

The chain employs TRBV7-3 and TRBJ1-1; D perhaps matches TRBD1 (5 bases). Germline V gene sequence: CDR1 SGHTA, CDR2 FQGTGA. The ends were cut back, 5 bases at V and 2 bases at J, with 9 bases in the middle. CDR3 length equals 13 residues. In DNA, the CDR3 is TGTGCCAGCAGCCGGGACTTCAACACTGAAGCTTTCTTT. Translating gives CASSRDFNTEAFF.

This chain links TRBV6-5 with TRBJ2-2; D is perhaps TRBD1 (6 bases). The CDR3 consists of 15 residues. The V and J ends lost 1 base and 2 bases respectively, with 8 bases between them. Germline lookup yields CDR1 MNHEY and CDR2 SVGAGI. The CDR3 DNA sequence: TGTGCCAGCAGTTACTGGGACAAAAACACCGGGGAGCTGTTTTTT. Amino acid sequence: CASSYWDKNTGELFF.

The chain is built from TRBV5-1 and TRBJ2-3; D might be TRBD2 (5 bases). Looked up from germline, CDR1 is SGHRS and CDR2 is YFSETQ. The ends were cut back, 0 bases at V and 2 bases at J, with 7 bases in the middle. The CDR3 is 14 amino acids. The CDR3 spells CASSLGTPTDTQYF. In DNA form, the CDR3 reads TGCGCCAGCAGCTTGGGGACTCCCACAGATACGCAGTATTTT.

This chain uses TRBV10-1 with TRBJ2-3; D gene unclear. Germline V gene lookup returns CDR1 WNHNN and CDR2 SYGVQD (reference sequence). The CDR3 spans 13 residues. Trimming pared 0 bases from V and 4 bases from J, leaving 5 bases between. The DNA of the CDR3 is TGCGCCAGCAGTGAGTCGTTTGCAGATACGCAGTATTTT. Residues: CASSESFADTQYF.

The chain is built from TRBV18 and TRBJ1-1, with a tentative D call TRBD1 (5 bases). The CDR3 loop spans 13 amino acids. Trimming pared 6 bases from V and 1 base from J, leaving 9 bases between. Germline V gene data show CDR1 as KGHSH and CDR2 as LQKENI. CDR3 in DNA: TGTGCCAGCTCGGGGACCCGGAACACTGAAGCTTTCTTT. Translating gives CASSGTRNTEAFF.

The CDR3 DNA follows: TGTGCCAGCTCACCGGCGCAGGTGAACACTGAAGCTTTCTTT. Residues: CASSPAQVNTEAFF. This chain links TRBV18 with TRBJ1-1; no reliable D call. Trimming removed 3 bases at V and 0 bases at J, with 8 bases between. The CDR3 spans 14 residues. CDR1 KGHSH and CDR2 LQKENI come from the germline V gene. Drawing the rest from reference TRBV18 and TRBJ1-1, the complete variable domain is NAGVMQNPRHLVRRRGQEARLRCSPMKGHSHVYWYRQLPEEGLKFMVYLQKENIIDESGMPKERFSAEFPKEGPSILRIQQVVRGDSAAYFCASSPAQVNTEAFFGQGTRLTVV.

V usage is TRBV11-2 and J usage is TRBJ1-3; D gene uncertain. The CDR3 contains 16 residues. The ends were cut back, 1 base at V and 0 bases at J, with 10 bases in the middle. Per germline, CDR1 SGHAT and CDR2 FQNNGV. The CDR3 region has the DNA TGTGCCAGCAGCTTAGGGAGCAGTCTCTCTGGAAACACCATATATTTT. Encoded protein: CASSLGSSLSGNTIYF.

This clone occurred once. This rearrangement joins TRBV19 to TRBJ2-7; D remains ambiguous. The CDR3 loop spans 13 amino acids. The V end was cut by 0 bases, the J end by 3 bases, with 6 bases between. The germline gives CDR1 LNHDA, CDR2 SQIVND (reference sequence). The CDR3 region has the DNA TGTGCCAGTAGTATAGATTTGAACTACGAGCAGTACTTC. Translated: CASSIDLNYEQYF.

The rearrangement joins TRBV21-1 to TRBJ1-1; TRBD1, the D gene given by the table, was not confirmed from the DNA. TRBV21-1 is given as a pseudogene. The CDR3 is made up of 16 amino acids. The CDR3 coding sequence is TGTGCCAGCAGCCTGACCGGGCAGGGGAGAAACACTGAAGCTTTCTTT. This sequence encodes CASSLTGQGRNTEAFF.

The chain combines TRBV18 with TRBJ2-1, with D maybe TRBD1 (5 bases). The germline CDR1 and CDR2 sequences are KGHSH and LQKENI. The CDR3 covers 13 residues. V dropped 5 bases and J dropped 5 bases, with 10 bases sitting between them. CDR3 nucleotides: TGTGCCAGCTCAGATTCAGGGAACAATGAGCAGTTCTTC. This codes for CASSDSGNNEQFF.

The J gene is TRBJ2-2, the V gene TRBV6-6; 7 nucleotides line up with TRBD1. The V segment lost 6 bases and the J segment 5 bases; nucleotides outside the gene matches: 9. This CDR3 has 15 residues. Germline assignment: CDR1 MNHNY and CDR2 SVGAGI (reference sequence). The CDR3 nucleotides read TGTGCCAGCAGAAGCCCGGGACAGATAACCGGGGAGCTGTTTTTT. Translated, it gives CASRSPGQITGELFF.

V usage is TRBV9 and J usage is TRBJ2-5, with D hard to call. With 0 bases removed from V and 5 bases from J, the gap between germline ends came to 11 bases. Germline-derived CDR1 and CDR2 are SGDLS and YYNGEE. CDR3 length equals 14 residues. The CDR3 reads CASSVDERVETQYF. The CDR3 nucleotides are TGTGCCAGCAGCGTAGATGAAAGGGTTGAGACCCAGTACTTC.

The chain is built from TRBV15 and TRBJ2-3; 11 bases map to TRBD2. CDR1 is LNHNV, CDR2 YYDKDF, per germline (reference sequence). Trimming cost V 0 bases and J 3 bases; bases outside gene matches: 14. The CDR3 is 20 amino acids. As DNA, the CDR3 is TGTGCCACCAGCAGAGATTTAGGGGTAGCGGGAGGGCCTGGGACAGATACGCAGTATTTT. It is translated as CATSRDLGVAGGPGTDTQYF.

The V gene is TRBV28, the J gene TRBJ1-5, with D maybe TRBD1 (6 bases). Germline V gene lookup returns CDR1 MDHEN and CDR2 SYDVKM. V dropped 0 bases and J dropped 0 bases, with 6 bases sitting between them. The CDR3 has 15 residues. CDR3 in DNA: TGTGCCAGCAGTTTATGGGACAGTAGCAATCAGCCCCAGCATTTT. Translating gives CASSLWDSSNQPQHF.

This chain uses TRBV5-1 with TRBJ1-2, with a tentative D call TRBD1 (6 bases). CDR3 length equals 14 residues. Germline lookup yields CDR1 SGHRS and CDR2 YFSETQ. Deletions cut 0 bases from V and 4 bases from J, with 10 bases between. CDR3 protein: CASSLAADSYGYTF. As DNA, the CDR3 is TGCGCCAGCAGCTTGGCGGCGGACAGCTATGGCTACACCTTC.

The genes are TRBV7-3 and TRBJ2-3; tentative D call: TRBD2 (6 bases). This CDR3 is 14 amino acids long. V was clipped by 5 bases and J by 4 bases, with 13 bases between them. Germline assignment: CDR1 SGHTA and CDR2 FQGTGA. This chain's CDR3 is CASSNGGFPDTQYF. CDR3 sequence (DNA): TGTGCCAGCAGCAATGGAGGGTTCCCAGATACGCAGTATTTT.

This chain uses TRBV19 with TRBJ2-2; D not resolved. Trimming cost V 1 base and J 6 bases, with 0 bases left between them. Germline V lookup: CDR1 LNHDA, CDR2 SQIVND (reference sequence). The CDR3 extends over 11 amino acids. CDR3 sequence reads: CASSIAGELFF. For the CDR3, the DNA is TGTGCCAGTAGTATAGCCGGGGAGCTGTTTTTT.

This chain joins TRBV7-9 and TRBJ2-1; D might be TRBD2 (6 bases). The V end was cut by 4 bases, the J end by 6 bases, with 16 bases between. Germline CDR1 SEHNR, CDR2 FQNEAQ (reference sequence). There are 15 residues in the CDR3. CDR3 sequence: CASSSPEGRTNEQFF. The CDR3 DNA is TGTGCCAGCAGCTCTCCCGAGGGGAGGACCAATGAGCAGTTCTTC.